The subject of this entry is one T cell receptor (beta chain). The data were taken from a study of blood T cell repertoires in COVID-19. Study-level background: The analysed material was cDNA or gDNA that came from T cells, B-cell-depleted T cells, or PBMCs.

As processed by the authors: Estimated nucleated cell counts came from reference gene primer amplification. Profiled with immunoSEQ multiplex PCR; TCRdb holds only in-frame clones, not every one. For V, J and clone size, that table is used; D and trimming come from the DNA. Here the sample spans nearly 250,000 clones, 70% to 85% being singletons. Sequencing input: peripheral blood. This TCR came from a woman older than 75 with acute or convalescent COVID-19.

The CDR3 DNA follows: TGTGCCAGTAGACCCAAACTTGCAACTAATGAAAAACTGTTTTTT. Protein: CASRPKLATNEKLFF. The chain joins TRBV19 to TRBJ1-4; D is unclear. Germline loops: CDR1 LNHDA, CDR2 SQIVND (reference sequence). The CDR3 loop spans 15 amino acids. V dropped 6 bases and J dropped 0 bases, with 11 bases sitting between them.